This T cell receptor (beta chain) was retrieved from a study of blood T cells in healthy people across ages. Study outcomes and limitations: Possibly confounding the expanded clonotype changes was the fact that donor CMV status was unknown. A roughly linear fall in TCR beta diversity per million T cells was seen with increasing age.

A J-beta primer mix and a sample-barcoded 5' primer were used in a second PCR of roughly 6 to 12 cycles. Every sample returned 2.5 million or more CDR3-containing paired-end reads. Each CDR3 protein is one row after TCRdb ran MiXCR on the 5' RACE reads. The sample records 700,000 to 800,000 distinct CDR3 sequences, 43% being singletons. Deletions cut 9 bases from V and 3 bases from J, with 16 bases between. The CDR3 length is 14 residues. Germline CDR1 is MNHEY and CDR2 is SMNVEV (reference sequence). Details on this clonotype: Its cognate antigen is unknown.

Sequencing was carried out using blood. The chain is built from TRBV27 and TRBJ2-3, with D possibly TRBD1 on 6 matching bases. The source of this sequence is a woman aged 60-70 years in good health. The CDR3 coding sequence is TGTGCCAGTACAGAGGGGGTGCAGACAGATACGCAGTATTTT. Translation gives CASTEGVQTDTQYF.